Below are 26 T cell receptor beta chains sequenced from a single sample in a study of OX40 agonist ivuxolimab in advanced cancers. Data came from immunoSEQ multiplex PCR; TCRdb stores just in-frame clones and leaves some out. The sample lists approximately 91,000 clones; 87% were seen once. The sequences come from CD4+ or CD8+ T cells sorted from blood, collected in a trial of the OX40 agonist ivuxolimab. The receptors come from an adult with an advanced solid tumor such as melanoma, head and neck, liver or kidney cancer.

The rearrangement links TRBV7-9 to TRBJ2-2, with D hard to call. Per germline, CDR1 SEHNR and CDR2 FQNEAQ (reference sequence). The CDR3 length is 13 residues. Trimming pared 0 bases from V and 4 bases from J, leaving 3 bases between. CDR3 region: CASSLAVTGELFF. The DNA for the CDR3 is TGTGCCAGCAGCTTAGCGGTCACCGGGGAGCTGTTTTTT.

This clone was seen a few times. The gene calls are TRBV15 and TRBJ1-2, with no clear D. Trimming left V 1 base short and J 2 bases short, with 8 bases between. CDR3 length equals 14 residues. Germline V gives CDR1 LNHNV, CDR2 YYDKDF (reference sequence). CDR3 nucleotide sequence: TGTGCCACCAGCAGAGGGGCCGGGAACTATGGCTACACCTTC. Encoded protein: CATSRGAGNYGYTF.

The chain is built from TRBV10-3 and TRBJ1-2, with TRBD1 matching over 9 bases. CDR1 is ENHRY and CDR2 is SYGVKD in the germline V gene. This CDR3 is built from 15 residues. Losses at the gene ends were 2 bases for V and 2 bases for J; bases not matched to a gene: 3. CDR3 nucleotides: TGTGCCATCAGTGAGCCGGGACAGGGAAACTATGGCTACACCTTC. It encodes CAISEPGQGNYGYTF.

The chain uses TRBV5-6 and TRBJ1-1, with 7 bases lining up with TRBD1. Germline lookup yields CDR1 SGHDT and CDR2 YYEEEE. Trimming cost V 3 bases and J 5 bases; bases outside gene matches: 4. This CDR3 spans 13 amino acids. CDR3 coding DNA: TGTGCCAGCAGCTACAGGGGTCCTACTGAAGCTTTCTTT. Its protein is CASSYRGPTEAFF.

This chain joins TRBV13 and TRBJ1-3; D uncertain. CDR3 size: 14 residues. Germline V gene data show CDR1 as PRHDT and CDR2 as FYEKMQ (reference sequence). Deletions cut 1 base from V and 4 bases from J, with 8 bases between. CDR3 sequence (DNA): TGTGCCAGCAGCTTAGCCCCTGCAGGAAACACCATATATTTT. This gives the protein CASSLAPAGNTIYF. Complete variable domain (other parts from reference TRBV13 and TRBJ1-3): AAGVIQSPRHLIKEKRETATLKCYPIPRHDTVYWYQQGPGQDPQFLISFYEKMQSDKGSIPDRFSAQQFSDYHSELNMSSLELGDSALYFCASSLAPAGNTIYFGEGSWLTVV.

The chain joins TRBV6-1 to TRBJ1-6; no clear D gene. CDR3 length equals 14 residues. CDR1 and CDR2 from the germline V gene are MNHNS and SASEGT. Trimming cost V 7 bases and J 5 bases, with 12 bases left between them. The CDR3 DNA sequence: TGTGCCAGCAATATAGCGGGGAATAATTCACCCCTCCACTTT. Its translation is CASNIAGNNSPLHF.

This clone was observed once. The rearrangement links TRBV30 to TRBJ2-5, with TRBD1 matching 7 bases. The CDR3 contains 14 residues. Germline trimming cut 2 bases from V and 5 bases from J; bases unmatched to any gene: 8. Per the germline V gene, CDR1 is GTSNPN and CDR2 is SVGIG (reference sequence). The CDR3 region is CAWSKGGAGETQYF. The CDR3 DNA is TGTGCCTGGAGTAAAGGGGGCGCCGGGGAGACCCAGTACTTC.

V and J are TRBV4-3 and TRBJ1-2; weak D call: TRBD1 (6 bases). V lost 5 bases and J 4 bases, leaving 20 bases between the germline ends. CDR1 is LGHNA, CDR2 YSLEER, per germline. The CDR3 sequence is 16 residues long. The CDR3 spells CASSTLPRGPGYGYTF. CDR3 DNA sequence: TGCGCCAGCAGCACCTTGCCCAGGGGACCGGGCTATGGCTACACCTTC.

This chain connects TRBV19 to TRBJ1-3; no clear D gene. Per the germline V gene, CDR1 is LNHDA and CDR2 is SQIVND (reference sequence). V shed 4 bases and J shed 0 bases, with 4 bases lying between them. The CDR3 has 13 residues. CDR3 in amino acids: CASSSLSGNTIYF. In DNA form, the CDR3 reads TGTGCCAGTAGTAGCCTCTCTGGAAACACCATATATTTT.

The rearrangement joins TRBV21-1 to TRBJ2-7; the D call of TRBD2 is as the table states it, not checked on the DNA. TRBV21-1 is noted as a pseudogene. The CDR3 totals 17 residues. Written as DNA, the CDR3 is TGTGCCAGCAGCAATGGGGGGGCTAGCGGGATCTCCTACGAGCAGTACTTC. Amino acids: CASSNGGASGISYEQYF.

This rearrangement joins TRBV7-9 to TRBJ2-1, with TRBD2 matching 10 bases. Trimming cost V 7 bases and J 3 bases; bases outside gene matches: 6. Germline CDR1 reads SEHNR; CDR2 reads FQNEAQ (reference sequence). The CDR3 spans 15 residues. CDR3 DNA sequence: TGTGCCAGCACCCGGGCTAGCGGGGGCTACAATGAGCAGTTCTTC. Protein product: CASTRASGGYNEQFF.

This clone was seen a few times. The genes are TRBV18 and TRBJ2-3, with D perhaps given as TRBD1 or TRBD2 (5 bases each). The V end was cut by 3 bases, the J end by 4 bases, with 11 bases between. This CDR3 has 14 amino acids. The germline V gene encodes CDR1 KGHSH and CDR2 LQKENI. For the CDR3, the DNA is TGTGCCAGCTCACCCGTCAGGGACGCAGATACGCAGTATTTT. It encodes CASSPVRDADTQYF. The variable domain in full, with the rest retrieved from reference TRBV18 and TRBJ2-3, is NAGVMQNPRHLVRRRGQEARLRCSPMKGHSHVYWYRQLPEEGLKFMVYLQKENIIDESGMPKERFSAEFPKEGPSILRIQQVVRGDSAAYFCASSPVRDADTQYFGPGTRLTVL.

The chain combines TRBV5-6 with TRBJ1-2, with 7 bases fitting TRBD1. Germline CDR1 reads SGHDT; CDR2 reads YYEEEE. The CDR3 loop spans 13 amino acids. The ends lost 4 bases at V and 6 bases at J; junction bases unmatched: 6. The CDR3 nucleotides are TGTGCCAGCAGCCGGACAGGTGGGCATGGCTACACCTTC. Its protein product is CASSRTGGHGYTF.

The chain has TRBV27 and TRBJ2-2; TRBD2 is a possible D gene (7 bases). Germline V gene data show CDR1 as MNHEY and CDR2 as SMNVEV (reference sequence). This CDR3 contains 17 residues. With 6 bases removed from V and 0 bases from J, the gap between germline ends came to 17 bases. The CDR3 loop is CASRFDSGGTNTGELFF. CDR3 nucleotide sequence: TGTGCCAGCAGATTTGACTCGGGGGGCACGAACACCGGGGAGCTGTTTTTT.

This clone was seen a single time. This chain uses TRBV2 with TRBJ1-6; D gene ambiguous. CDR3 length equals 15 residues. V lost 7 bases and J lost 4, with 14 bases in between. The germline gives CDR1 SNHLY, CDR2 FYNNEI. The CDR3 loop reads CASMYRADYNSPLHF. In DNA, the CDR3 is TGTGCCAGCATGTACCGGGCGGATTATAATTCACCCCTCCACTTT.

The CDR3 is CASSLGRVGTEAFF. The CDR3 bases are TGTGCCAGCAGCTTGGGCAGGGTAGGCACTGAAGCTTTCTTT. The genes are TRBV7-2 and TRBJ1-1; maybe TRBD1 (5 bases). CDR1 is SGHTA, CDR2 FQGNSA, per germline. Trimming shortened V by 3 bases and J by 4 bases, and 12 bases separated the two germline ends. This CDR3 is built from 14 residues.

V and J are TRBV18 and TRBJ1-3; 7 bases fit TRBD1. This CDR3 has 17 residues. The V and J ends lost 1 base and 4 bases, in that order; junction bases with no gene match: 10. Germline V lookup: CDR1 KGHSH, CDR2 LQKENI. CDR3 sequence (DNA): TGTGCCAGCTCACCACGGGTGACAGGGCTTACAGGAAACACCATATATTTT. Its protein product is CASSPRVTGLTGNTIYF.

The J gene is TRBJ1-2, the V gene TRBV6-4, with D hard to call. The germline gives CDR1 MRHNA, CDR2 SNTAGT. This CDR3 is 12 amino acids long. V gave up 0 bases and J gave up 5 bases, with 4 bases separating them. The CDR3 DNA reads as TGTGCCAGCAGTGACTCTGGGTATGGCTACACCTTC. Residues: CASSDSGYGYTF.

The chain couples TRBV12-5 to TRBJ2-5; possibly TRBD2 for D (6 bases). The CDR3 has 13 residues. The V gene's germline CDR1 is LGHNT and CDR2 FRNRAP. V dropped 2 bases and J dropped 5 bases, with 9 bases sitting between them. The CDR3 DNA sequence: TGTGCTAGTGGTTTGCGGGGGAAGGAGACCCAGTACTTC. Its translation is CASGLRGKETQYF.

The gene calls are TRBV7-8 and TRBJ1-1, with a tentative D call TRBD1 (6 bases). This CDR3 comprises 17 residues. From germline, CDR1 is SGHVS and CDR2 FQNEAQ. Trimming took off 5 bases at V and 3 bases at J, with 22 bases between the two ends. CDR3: CASSIGGPRGRDTEAFF. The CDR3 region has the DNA TGTGCCAGCAGCATCGGGGGGCCCCGTGGACGAGACACTGAAGCTTTCTTT.

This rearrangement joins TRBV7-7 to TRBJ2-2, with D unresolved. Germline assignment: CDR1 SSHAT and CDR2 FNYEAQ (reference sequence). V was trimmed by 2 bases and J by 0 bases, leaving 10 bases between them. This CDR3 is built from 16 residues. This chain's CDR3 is CASSLNWPPNTGELFF. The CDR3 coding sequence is TGTGCCAGCAGCTTAAACTGGCCACCGAACACCGGGGAGCTGTTTTTT.

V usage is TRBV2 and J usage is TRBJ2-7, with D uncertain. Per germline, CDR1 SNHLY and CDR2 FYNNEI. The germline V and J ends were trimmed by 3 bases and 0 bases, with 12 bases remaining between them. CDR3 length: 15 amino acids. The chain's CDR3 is CASSEDGLSSYEQYF. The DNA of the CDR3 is TGTGCCAGCAGTGAGGACGGATTGAGCTCCTACGAGCAGTACTTC.

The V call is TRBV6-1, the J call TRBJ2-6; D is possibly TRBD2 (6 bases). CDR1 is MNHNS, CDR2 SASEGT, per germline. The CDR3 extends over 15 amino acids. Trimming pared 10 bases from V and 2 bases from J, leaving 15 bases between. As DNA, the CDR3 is TGTGCCACGGATCGGGGGACGGCTGGGGCCAACGTCCTGACTTTC. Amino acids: CATDRGTAGANVLTF.

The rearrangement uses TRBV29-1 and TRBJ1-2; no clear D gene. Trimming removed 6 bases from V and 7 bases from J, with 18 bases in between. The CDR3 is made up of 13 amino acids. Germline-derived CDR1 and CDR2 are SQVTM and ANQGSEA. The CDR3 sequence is CSVTRTLDSGYTF. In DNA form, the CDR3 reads TGCAGCGTGACTCGGACCTTAGACTCTGGCTACACCTTC.

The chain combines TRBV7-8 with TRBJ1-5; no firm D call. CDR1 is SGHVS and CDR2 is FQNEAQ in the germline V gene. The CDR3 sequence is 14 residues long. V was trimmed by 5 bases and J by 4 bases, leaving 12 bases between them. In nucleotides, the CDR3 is TGTGCCAGCAGCCTGACAAAAGATAATCAGCCCCAGCATTTT. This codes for CASSLTKDNQPQHF.

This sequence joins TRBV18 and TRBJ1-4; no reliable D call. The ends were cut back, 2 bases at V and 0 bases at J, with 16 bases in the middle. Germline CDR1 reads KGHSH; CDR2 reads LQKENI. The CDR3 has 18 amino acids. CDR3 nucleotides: TGTGCCAGCTCACCAGGCAATCGAATCGAGGCAACTAATGAAAAACTGTTTTTT. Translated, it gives CASSPGNRIEATNEKLFF.